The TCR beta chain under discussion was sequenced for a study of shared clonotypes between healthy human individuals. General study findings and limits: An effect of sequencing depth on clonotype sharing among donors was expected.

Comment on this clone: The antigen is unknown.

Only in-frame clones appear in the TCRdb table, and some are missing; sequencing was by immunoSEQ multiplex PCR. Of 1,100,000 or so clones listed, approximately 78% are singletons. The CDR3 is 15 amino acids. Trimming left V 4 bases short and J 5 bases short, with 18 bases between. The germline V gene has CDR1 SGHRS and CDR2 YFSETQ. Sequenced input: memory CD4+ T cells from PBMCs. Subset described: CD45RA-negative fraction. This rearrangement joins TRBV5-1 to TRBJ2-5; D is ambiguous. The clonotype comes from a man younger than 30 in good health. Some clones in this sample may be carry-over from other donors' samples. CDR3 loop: CASSPGPSGGETQYF. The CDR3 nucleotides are TGCGCCAGCAGCCCTGGACCCTCGGGTGGGGAGACCCAGTACTTC. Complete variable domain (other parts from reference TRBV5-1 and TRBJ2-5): KAGVTQTPRYLIKTRGQQVTLSCSPISGHRSVSWYQQTPGQGLQFLFEYFSETQRNKGNFPGRFSGRQFSNSRSEMNVSTLELGDSALYLCASSPGPSGGETQYFGPGTRLLVL.